Below, 2 T cell receptor beta chains from the same sample are listed, as sequenced in a study of T cell changes during pregnancy in multiple sclerosis. Measured with immunoSEQ multiplex PCR; TCRdb has only the in-frame clones, and not every one. The sample gives some 73,000 clones, 80% to 95% of which show up once; about 2.8% is in the top ten. This specimen was peripheral blood, taken in the third trimester of pregnancy. These receptors originate from a female donor in good health, enrolled as a control in a pregnancy study.

CDR3 region: CASSIVGSGGDTQYF. In DNA, the CDR3 is TGTGCCAGTAGTATCGTGGGATCCGGGGGAGATACGCAGTATTTT. This rearrangement joins TRBV19 to TRBJ2-3; the D gene is possibly TRBD2 (6 bases). Germline V gives CDR1 LNHDA, CDR2 SQIVND (reference sequence). Trimming took off 3 bases at V and 5 bases at J, with 15 bases between the two ends. The CDR3 runs to 15 residues.

For the CDR3, the DNA is TGTGCCAGCAGCCCTGGGACAGGGAGCCTCTACGAGCAGTACTTC. This translates into CASSPGTGSLYEQYF. The rearrangement uses TRBV7-9 and TRBJ2-7; 9 bases map to TRBD1. The V gene end was trimmed by 5 bases and the J gene end by 3 bases; junction bases not matched to a gene: 8. The CDR3 is made up of 15 amino acids. In germline, CDR1 is SEHNR, CDR2 FQNEAQ (reference sequence).